Listed below are T cell receptor beta chains from one sample, sequenced in a study of T cell responses to AZD1222 COVID-19 vaccine. Clones were sequenced by immunoSEQ multiplex PCR, and TCRdb holds only the in-frame ones, with some missing. In the table there are about 100,000 clones, approximately 90% of which are singletons. The sequencing used peripheral blood, collected on day 0 of AZD1222 vaccination. These receptors were collected from an adult in good health. Both conserved end residues are part of each CDR3. Fields, in order: D gene, clone size, V gene, J gene, CDR3 DNA, CDR3 protein. The D gene is left open where the match is weak. Some rows mark clone size as missing; the rest say once, few, many or name a class of expanded clone.

>TRBD2|.|TRBV19|TRBJ2-5
TGTGCCAGTAGCTCACCTGAAGCGGGAGTCGATGAGACCCAGTACTTC
CASSSPEAGVDETQYF
>.|.|TRBV19|TRBJ2-1
TGTGCCAGTAGGGGCGATCCTCGGGGGAGGATGGACTCCTACAATGAGCAGTTCTTC
CASRGDPRGRMDSYNEQFF
>.|.|TRBV5-1|TRBJ2-1
TGCGCCAGCAGCTTGGCTCAGAATGAGCAGTTCTTC
CASSLAQNEQFF
>TRBD2|once|TRBV5-4|TRBJ2-2
TGTGCCAGCAGCCCCTCCACGGCGGGAGCGCGTAACACCGGGGAGCTGTTTTTT
CASSPSTAGARNTGELFF
>TRBD1|.|TRBV15|TRBJ1-5
TGTGCCACCAGCAGAGATCAGGGACAGGGTCCTCATCAGCCCCAGCATTTT
CATSRDQGQGPHQPQHF
>.|once|TRBV6-6|TRBJ1-3
TGTGCCAGCAGTTACTCGAATAGGGGGGGAAACACCATATATTTT
CASSYSNRGGNTIYF
>TRBD1|.|TRBV6-5|TRBJ1-6
TGTGCCAGCCATTGGACAGGGGCTAATTCTTGGCCCCTCCACTTT
CASHWTGANSWPLHF
>TRBD2|.|TRBV15|TRBJ2-1
TGTGCCACCAGCTTGGTGACTAGCGGGGGGAGGAATGAGCAGTTCTTC
CATSLVTSGGRNEQFF
>TRBD1|.|TRBV28|TRBJ1-1
TGTGCCAGCAGTTTACCCGGACAGGGCGAAGCTTTCTTT
CASSLPGQGEAFF
>.|.|TRBV11-2|TRBJ1-2
TGTGCCAGCAGCCCCGGGCGGGGCGGCAGGGTTGACTATGGCTACACCTTC
CASSPGRGGRVDYGYTF
>.|.|TRBV9|TRBJ2-3
TGTGCCAGCAGCGTAGGAACAGGCCTGCGCACAGATACGCAGTATTTT
CASSVGTGLRTDTQYF
>.|once|TRBV7-9|TRBJ1-2
TGTGCCAGCAGCTTAGGGCAGGGTGACTATGGCTACACCTTC
CASSLGQGDYGYTF
>TRBD1|.|TRBV5-4|TRBJ2-7
TGTGCCAGCCGATGGACAGGGTCGGACGAGCAGTACTTC
CASRWTGSDEQYF
>.|once|TRBV7-2|TRBJ2-2
TGTGCCAGCAGCTTAGGGCTATTTCTCGGGGAGCTGTTTTTT
CASSLGLFLGELFF
>.|.|TRBV27|TRBJ2-7
TGTGCCAGCAGTGTAGGGCCTTACATGGAGCAGTACTTC
CASSVGPYMEQYF
>.|.|TRBV12-5|TRBJ2-7
TGTGCTAGTGGTTTGGGGACCGACTACGAGCAGTACTTC
CASGLGTDYEQYF
>.|.|TRBV6-2/TRBV6-3|TRBJ1-4
TGTGCCAGCAGTATCGGACAGTCTAAGGCAACTAATGAAAAACTGTTTTTT
CASSIGQSKATNEKLFF
>.|.|TRBV4-3|TRBJ1-4
TGCGCCAGCAGCCAAGATCCCAGGGTGGAATCTGAAAAACTGTTTTTT
CASSQDPRVESEKLFF
>.|once|TRBV3-1/TRBV3-2|TRBJ1-4
TGTGCCAGCAGCGAAGAAGGGGGTCCGGGCGAAAAACTGTTTTTT
CASSEEGGPGEKLFF
>.|.|TRBV6-2/TRBV6-3|TRBJ2-3
TGTGCCAGCAGTCAACAGGGGACTAGCACAGATACGCAGTATTTT
CASSQQGTSTDTQYF
>.|.|TRBV4-2|TRBJ1-1
TGTGCCAGCAGCCAAGACCGGGACGGAATGAACACTGAAGCTTTCTTT
CASSQDRDGMNTEAFF
>.|.|TRBV7-9|TRBJ2-4
TGTGCCAGCGTACACGGGACCAAAAACATTCAGTACTTC
CASVHGTKNIQYF
>TRBD1|.|TRBV10-3|TRBJ2-7
TGTGCCATCAGTACAGGGGGCCTGGGCGAGCAGTACTTC
CAISTGGLGEQYF
>.|.|TRBV7-9|TRBJ2-5
TGTGCCAGCAGCTTGCCAGGAAGGCAGTCGGTGGAGACCCAGTACTTC
CASSLPGRQSVETQYF
>.|few|TRBV6-5|TRBJ1-2
TGTGCCAGCTCCCGGGCCCTAATGGGCTATGGCTACACCTTC
CASSRALMGYGYTF
>.|.|TRBV27|TRBJ1-2
TGTGCCAGCAGTCCCGGGACCCAACCCGCCTATGGCTACACCTTC
CASSPGTQPAYGYTF
>.|.|TRBV2|TRBJ1-4
TGTGCCAGCAGTGGGTTCTCTCTGAGTCTAACTAATGAAAAACTGTTTTTT
CASSGFSLSLTNEKLFF
>TRBD1|.|TRBV14|TRBJ2-2
TGTGCCAGCAGCCAAGATTTGGGACAGTACACCGGGGAGCTGTTTTTT
CASSQDLGQYTGELFF
>TRBD1|once|TRBV4-1|TRBJ1-1
TGCGCCAGCAGCCAAGATTCACAGGGGAAAACTGAAGCTTTCTTT
CASSQDSQGKTEAFF
>.|.|TRBV28|TRBJ2-3
TGTGCCAGCAGGCTAGCAGTAGATAATAGCACAGATACGCAGTATTTT
CASRLAVDNSTDTQYF
>.|.|TRBV28|TRBJ1-5
.
CASSTSQILRANQPQHF
>.|.|TRBV16|TRBJ2-4
TGTGCCAGCACCCCGACCTCGGAGGGTGGGGGCAAAAACATTCAGTACTTC
CASTPTSEGGGKNIQYF
>TRBD1|.|TRBV5-1|TRBJ1-4
TGCGCCAGCAGCCTGGGGACAGCCAGGGCAGAGGGTGAAAAACTGTTTTTT
CASSLGTARAEGEKLFF
>TRBD2|.|TRBV12-5|TRBJ2-3
TGTGCTAGTGGTCCCCCGGGTAGCGGGAGTTATACGCAGTATTTT
CASGPPGSGSYTQYF
>.|few|TRBV7-9|TRBJ2-5
TGTGCCAGCAGCTTTTACCTAACCGGGACACAAACCCAAGAGACCCAGTACTTC
CASSFYLTGTQTQETQYF
>.|.|TRBV18|TRBJ2-1
TGTGCCAGCTCACCTTTGGGCGAGCAGTTCTTC
CASSPLGEQFF
>.|.|TRBV7-2|TRBJ1-5
TGTGCCAGCAGCTTAGTACGGGCGGAGACCCAGCATTTT
CASSLVRAETQHF